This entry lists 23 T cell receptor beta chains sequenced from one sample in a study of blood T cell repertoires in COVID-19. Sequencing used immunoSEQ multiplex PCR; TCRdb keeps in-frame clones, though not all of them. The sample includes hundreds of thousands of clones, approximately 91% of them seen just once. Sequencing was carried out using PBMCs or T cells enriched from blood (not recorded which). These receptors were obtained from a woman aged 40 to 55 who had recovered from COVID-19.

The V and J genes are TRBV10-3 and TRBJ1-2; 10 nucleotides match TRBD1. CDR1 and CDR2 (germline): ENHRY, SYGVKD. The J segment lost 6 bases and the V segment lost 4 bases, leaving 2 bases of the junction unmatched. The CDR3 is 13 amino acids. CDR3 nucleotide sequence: TGTGCCATCAGTGCGGACAGGGGGGATGGCTACACCTTC. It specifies CAISADRGDGYTF.

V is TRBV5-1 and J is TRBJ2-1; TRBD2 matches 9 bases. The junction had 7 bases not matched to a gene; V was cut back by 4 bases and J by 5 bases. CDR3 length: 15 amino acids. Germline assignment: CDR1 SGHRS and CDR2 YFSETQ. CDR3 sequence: CASSPGTSRDNEQFF. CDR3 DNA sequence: TGCGCCAGCAGCCCAGGGACTAGCCGAGACAATGAGCAGTTCTTC. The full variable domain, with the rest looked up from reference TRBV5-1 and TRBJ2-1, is KAGVTQTPRYLIKTRGQQVTLSCSPISGHRSVSWYQQTPGQGLQFLFEYFSETQRNKGNFPGRFSGRQFSNSRSEMNVSTLELGDSALYLCASSPGTSRDNEQFFGPGTRLTVL.

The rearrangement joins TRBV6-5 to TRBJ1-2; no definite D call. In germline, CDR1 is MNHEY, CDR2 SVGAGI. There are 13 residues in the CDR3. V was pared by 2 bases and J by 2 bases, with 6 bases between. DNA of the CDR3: TGTGCCAGCAGTTACGGCACGAACTATGGCTACACCTTC. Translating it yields CASSYGTNYGYTF.

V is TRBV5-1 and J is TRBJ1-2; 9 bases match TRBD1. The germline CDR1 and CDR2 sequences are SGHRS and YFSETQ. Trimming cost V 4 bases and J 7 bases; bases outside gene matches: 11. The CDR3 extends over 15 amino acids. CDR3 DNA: TGCGCCAGCAGCGCAACCGGGACAGGGCTTCGTGGCTACACCTTC. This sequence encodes CASSATGTGLRGYTF.

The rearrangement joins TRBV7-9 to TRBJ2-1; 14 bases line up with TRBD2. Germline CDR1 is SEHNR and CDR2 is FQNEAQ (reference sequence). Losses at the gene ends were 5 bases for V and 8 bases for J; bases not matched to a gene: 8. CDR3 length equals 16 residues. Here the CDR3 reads CASSEGLAGAFDEQFF. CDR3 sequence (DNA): TGTGCCAGCAGCGAGGGACTAGCGGGGGCTTTCGATGAGCAGTTCTTC. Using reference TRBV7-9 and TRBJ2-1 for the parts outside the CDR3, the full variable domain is DTGVSQNPRHKITKRGQNVTFRCDPISEHNRLYWYRQTLGQGPEFLTYFQNEAQLEKSRLLSDRFSAERPKGSFSTLEIQRTEQGDSAMYLCASSEGLAGAFDEQFFGPGTRLTVL.

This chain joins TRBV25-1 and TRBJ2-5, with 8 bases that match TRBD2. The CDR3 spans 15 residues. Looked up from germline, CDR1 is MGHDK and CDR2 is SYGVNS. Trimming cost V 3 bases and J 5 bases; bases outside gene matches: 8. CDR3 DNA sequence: TGTGCCAGCAGTGAGTTTAAGCGGGAGTTTGAGACCCAGTACTTC. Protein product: CASSEFKREFETQYF.

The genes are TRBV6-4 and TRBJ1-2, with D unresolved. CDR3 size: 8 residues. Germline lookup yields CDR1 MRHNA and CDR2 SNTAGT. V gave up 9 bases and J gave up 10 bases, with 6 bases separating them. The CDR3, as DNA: TGTGCCAGAGCCCCCTACACCTTC. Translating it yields CARAPYTF.

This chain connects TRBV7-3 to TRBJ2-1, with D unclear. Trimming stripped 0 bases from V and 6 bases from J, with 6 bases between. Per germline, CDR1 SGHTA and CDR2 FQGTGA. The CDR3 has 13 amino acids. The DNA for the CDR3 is TGTGCCAGCAGCTTAACCCGCGCCAATGAGCAGTTCTTC. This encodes CASSLTRANEQFF.

The CDR3 bases are TGTGCCAGTAGTCTGGGCGGGAGAGGGTACGAGCAGTACTTC. This sequence encodes CASSLGGRGYEQYF. The J gene is TRBJ2-7, the V gene TRBV19; 7 bases agree with TRBD2. CDR1 and CDR2 (germline): LNHDA, SQIVND (reference sequence). The CDR3 length is 14 residues. The V and J ends lost 5 bases and 4 bases, in that order; junction bases with no gene match: 8.

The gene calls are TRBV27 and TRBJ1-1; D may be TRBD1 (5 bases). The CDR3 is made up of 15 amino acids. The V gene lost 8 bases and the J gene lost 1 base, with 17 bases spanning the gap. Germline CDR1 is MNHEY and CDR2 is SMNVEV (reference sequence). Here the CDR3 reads CASSLAGGGNTEAFF. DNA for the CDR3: TGTGCCAGCTCCTTGGCCGGGGGGGGGAACACTGAAGCTTTCTTT.

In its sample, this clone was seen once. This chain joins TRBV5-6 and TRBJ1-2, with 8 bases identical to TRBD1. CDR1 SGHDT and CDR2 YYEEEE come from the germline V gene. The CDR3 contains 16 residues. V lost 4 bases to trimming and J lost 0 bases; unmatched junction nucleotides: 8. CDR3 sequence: CASSVRGRPANYGYTF. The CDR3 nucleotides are TGTGCCAGCAGCGTCAGGGGGCGCCCAGCTAACTATGGCTACACCTTC.

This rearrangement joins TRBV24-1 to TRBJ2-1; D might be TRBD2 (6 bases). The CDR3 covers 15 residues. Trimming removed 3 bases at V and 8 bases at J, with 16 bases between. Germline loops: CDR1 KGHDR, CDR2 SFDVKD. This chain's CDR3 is CATSDPPGRNDEQFF. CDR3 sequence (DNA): TGTGCCACCAGTGATCCCCCCGGGAGAAACGATGAGCAGTTCTTC.

In nucleotides, the CDR3 is TGCGCCAGCAGCCAAGAGAGGGGGAAGGGCGCCTACGAGCAGTACTTC. It encodes CASSQERGKGAYEQYF. The chain recombines TRBV4-1 with TRBJ2-7, with D perhaps matching TRBD1 (6 bases). Germline CDR1 MGHRA, CDR2 YSYEKL. With 0 bases removed from V and 2 bases from J, the gap between germline ends came to 14 bases. The CDR3 has 16 amino acids.

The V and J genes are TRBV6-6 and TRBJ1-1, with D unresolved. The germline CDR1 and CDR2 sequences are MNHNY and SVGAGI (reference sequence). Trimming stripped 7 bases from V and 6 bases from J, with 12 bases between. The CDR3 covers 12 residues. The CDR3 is CASTVSLSEAFF. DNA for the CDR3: TGTGCCAGCACCGTCAGTTTATCTGAAGCTTTCTTT.

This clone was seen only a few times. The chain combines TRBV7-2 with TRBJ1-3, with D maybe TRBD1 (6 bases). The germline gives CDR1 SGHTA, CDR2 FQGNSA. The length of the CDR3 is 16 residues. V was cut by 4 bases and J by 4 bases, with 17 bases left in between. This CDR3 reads CASSSAPTGYGNTIYF. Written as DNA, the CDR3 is TGTGCCAGCAGCTCAGCCCCCACAGGGTACGGAAACACCATATATTTT.

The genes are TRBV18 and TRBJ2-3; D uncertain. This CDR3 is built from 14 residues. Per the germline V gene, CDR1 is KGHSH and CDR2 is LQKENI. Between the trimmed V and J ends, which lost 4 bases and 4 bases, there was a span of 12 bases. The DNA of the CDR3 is TGTGCCAGCTCACATAGCCCGGCCCCAGATACGCAGTATTTT. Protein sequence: CASSHSPAPDTQYF.

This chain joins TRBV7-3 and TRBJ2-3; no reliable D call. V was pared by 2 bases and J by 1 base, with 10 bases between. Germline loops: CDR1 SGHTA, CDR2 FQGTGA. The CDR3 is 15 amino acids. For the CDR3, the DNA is TGTGCCAGCAGCTTATCGGGTATCGGCACAGATACGCAGTATTTT. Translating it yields CASSLSGIGTDTQYF.

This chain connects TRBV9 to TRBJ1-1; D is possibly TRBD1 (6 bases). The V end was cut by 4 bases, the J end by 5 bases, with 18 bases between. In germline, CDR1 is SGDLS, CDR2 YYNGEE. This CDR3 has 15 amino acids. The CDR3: CASSTDQGWGTEAFF. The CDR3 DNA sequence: TGTGCCAGCAGCACCGATCAGGGGTGGGGTACTGAAGCTTTCTTT.

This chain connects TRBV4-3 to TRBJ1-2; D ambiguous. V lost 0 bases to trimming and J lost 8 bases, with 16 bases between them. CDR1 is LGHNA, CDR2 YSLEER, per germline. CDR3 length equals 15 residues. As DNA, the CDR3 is TGCGCCAGCAGCCAAGATCGCGCAACGTCATGGGGCTACACCTTC. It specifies CASSQDRATSWGYTF.

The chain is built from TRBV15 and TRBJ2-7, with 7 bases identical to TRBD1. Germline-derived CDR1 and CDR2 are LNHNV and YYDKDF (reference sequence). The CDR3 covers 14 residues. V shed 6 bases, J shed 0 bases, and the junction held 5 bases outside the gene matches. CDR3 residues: CATSLRDSSYEQYF. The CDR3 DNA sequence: TGTGCCACCAGTCTCCGGGACAGCTCCTACGAGCAGTACTTC. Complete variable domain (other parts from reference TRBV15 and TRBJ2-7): DAMVIQNPRYQVTQFGKPVTLSCSQTLNHNVMYWYQQKSSQAPKLLFHYYDKDFNNEADTPDNFQSRRPNTSFCFLDIRSPGLGDTAMYLCATSLRDSSYEQYFGPGTRLTVT.

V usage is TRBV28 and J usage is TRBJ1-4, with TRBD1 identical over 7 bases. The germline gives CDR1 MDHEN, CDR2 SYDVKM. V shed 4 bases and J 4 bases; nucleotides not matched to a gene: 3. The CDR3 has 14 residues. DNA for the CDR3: TGTGCCAGCAGTTACGGGACAGTTAATGAAAAACTGTTTTTT. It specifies CASSYGTVNEKLFF.

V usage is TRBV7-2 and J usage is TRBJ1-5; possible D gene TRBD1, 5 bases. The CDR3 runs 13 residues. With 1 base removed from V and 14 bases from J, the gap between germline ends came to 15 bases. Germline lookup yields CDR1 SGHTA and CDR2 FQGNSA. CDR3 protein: CASSLDGVREEHF. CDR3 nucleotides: TGTGCCAGCAGCTTAGACGGGGTCAGGGAGGAGCATTTT.

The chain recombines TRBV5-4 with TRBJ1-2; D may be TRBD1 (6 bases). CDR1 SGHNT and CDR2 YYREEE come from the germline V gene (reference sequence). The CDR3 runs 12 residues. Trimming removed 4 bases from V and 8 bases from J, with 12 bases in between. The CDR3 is CASSPGTPGYTF. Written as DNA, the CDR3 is TGTGCCAGCAGCCCCGGGACACCGGGCTACACCTTC. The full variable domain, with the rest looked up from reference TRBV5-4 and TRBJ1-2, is ETGVTQSPTHLIKTRGQQVTLRCSSQSGHNTVSWYQQALGQGPQFIFQYYREEENGRGNFPPRFSGLQFPNYSSELNVNALELDDSALYLCASSPGTPGYTFGSGTRLTVV.